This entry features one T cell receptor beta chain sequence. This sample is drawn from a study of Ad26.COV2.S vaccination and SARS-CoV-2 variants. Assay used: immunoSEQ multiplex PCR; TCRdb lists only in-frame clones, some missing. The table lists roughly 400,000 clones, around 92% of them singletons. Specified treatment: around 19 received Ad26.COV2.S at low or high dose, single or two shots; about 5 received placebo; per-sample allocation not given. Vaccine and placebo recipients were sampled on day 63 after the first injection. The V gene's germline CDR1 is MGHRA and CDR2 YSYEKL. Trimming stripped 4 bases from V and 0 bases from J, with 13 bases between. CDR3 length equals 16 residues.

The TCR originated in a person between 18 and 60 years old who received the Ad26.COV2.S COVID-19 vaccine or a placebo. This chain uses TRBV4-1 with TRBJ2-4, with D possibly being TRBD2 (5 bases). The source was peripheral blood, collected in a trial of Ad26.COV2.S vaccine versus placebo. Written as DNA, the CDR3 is TGCGCCAGCAGCCCGCCCATTCGGGGAGCCAAAAACATTCAGTACTTC. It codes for CASSPPIRGAKNIQYF.